One T cell receptor (beta chain) is described in this entry. As yet, its antigen is unknown. These data come from a study of cytomegalovirus exposure and HLA in healthy donors. The PCR had 60 Vbeta and 13 Jbeta primers. The method was immunoSEQ multiplex PCR; TCRdb's version includes in-frame clones alone and lacks a portion of them. The table records 130,000 to 150,000 clones, approximately 80% of them present only once. Study conclusions and caveats: Common viral pathogens seemed to be connected with several of the most significant clusters, according to a later analysis. Later analysis associated a missense DCLRE1C variant with TCR beta V- and J-gene trimming.

The CDR3 loop spans 14 amino acids. Germline loops: CDR1 LNHDA, CDR2 SQIVND (reference sequence). V dropped 3 bases and J dropped 3; count of bases not matched to a gene: 2. This chain uses TRBV19 with TRBJ2-3; 8 positions match TRBD2. The sequence derives from a man aged 35-49 years in good health and CMV-seronegative. Sequences were obtained from PBMCs. The CDR3 DNA reads as TGTGCCAGTAGTATGGCGGGGGGAACAGATACGCAGTATTTT. Translated, it gives CASSMAGGTDTQYF.